Below, 16 T cell receptor beta chains from the same sample are listed, as sequenced in a study of cytomegalovirus exposure and HLA in healthy donors. PCR amplification relied on 60 Vbeta primers (plus 13 Jbeta primers). Using immunoSEQ multiplex PCR, the repertoire was profiled, and TCRdb retains in-frame clones only, with some absent. The data show fewer than 120,000 clones, about 80% seen once. The sample was PBMCs. All receptors come from a woman aged 55-69 years in good health and CMV-seropositive.

The V and J genes are TRBV7-6 and TRBJ2-2, with D hard to call. Germline V CDR1 and CDR2: SGHVS, FNYEAQ. CDR3 length equals 17 residues. Trimming shortened V by 1 base and J by 6 bases, and 18 bases separated the two germline ends. DNA for the CDR3: TGTGCCAGCAGCTTAGTCGCGGTTCTAATAAGCCCCGGGGAGCTGTTTTTT. Protein: CASSLVAVLISPGELFF.

DNA of the CDR3: TGCGCCAGCAGCTTTGACGAGACTAGCTCTTTACACGGCGCCCAAGAGACCCAGTACTTC. Translating gives CASSFDETSSLHGAQETQYF. The chain carries TRBV5-1 and TRBJ2-5, with 7 bases lining up with TRBD2. With 2 bases clipped from V and 1 base from J, the junction kept 20 bases outside the gene matches. Germline-derived CDR1 and CDR2 are SGHRS and YFSETQ. The CDR3 is 20 amino acids.

This clone has a single count. The rearrangement uses TRBV15 and TRBJ2-5; perhaps TRBD2 as D (5 bases). Between the trimmed V and J ends, which lost 5 bases and 7 bases, there was a span of 17 bases. Germline lookup yields CDR1 LNHNV and CDR2 YYDKDF (reference sequence). This CDR3 spans 14 amino acids. This chain's CDR3 is CATSPPARAATQYF. CDR3 DNA: TGTGCCACCAGCCCTCCGGCGCGGGCGGCGACCCAGTACTTC.

The chain is built from TRBV4-1 and TRBJ2-7, with TRBD2 as a possible D gene (6 bases). Germline CDR1 MGHRA, CDR2 YSYEKL. This CDR3 has 15 residues. The V end lost 0 bases, the J end lost 4 bases, and 13 bases lay between the germline ends. The CDR3 DNA is TGCGCCAGCAGCCAAGATTCCGGGGGAGAATACGAGCAGTACTTC. The encoded protein is CASSQDSGGEYEQYF.

This clone showed up just a few times. The chain joins TRBV10-3 to TRBJ2-7; 7 nucleotides agree with TRBD2. Looked up from germline, CDR1 is ENHRY and CDR2 is SYGVKD. The CDR3 is made up of 12 amino acids. The V gene end was trimmed by 8 bases and the J gene end by 6 bases; junction bases not matched to a gene: 7. The CDR3 spells CAIERTRGEQYF. The CDR3 DNA reads as TGTGCCATCGAAAGGACTAGGGGCGAGCAGTACTTC.

This clone occurred a few times. The chain couples TRBV6-6 to TRBJ1-1; D might be TRBD1 (6 bases). CDR1 MNHNY and CDR2 SVGAGI come from the germline V gene (reference sequence). With 8 bases removed from V and 1 base from J, the gap between germline ends came to 14 bases. The CDR3 has 14 amino acids. CDR3 DNA sequence: TGTGCCAGCGGATACAGGGAATCGAACACTGAAGCTTTCTTT. It encodes CASGYRESNTEAFF.

This clone was counted only a few times. This sequence joins TRBV18 and TRBJ2-5; 12 bases fit TRBD2. The J call may not be correct, given that the DNA end is closer to TRBJ2-7. From germline, CDR1 is KGHSH and CDR2 LQKENI. There are 14 residues in the CDR3. CDR3: CASSPTSGGYEQYF. In DNA, the CDR3 is TGTGCCAGCTCACCGACTAGCGGGGGTTACGAGCAGTACTTC.

The chain has TRBV5-1 and TRBJ1-1, with D perhaps TRBD1 (5 bases). V shed 7 bases and J shed 3 bases, with 19 bases lying between them. Germline V gene lookup returns CDR1 SGHRS and CDR2 YFSETQ. The CDR3 has 15 amino acids. CDR3 coding DNA: TGCGCCAGCCAAAGAAACCGACGGGGGGACACTGAAGCTTTCTTT. It translates to CASQRNRRGDTEAFF.

The chain carries TRBV15 and TRBJ1-4; D might be TRBD1 (6 bases). Germline V gene sequence: CDR1 LNHNV, CDR2 YYDKDF (reference sequence). The CDR3 spans 14 residues. The ends were cut back, 7 bases at V and 0 bases at J, with 9 bases in the middle. The CDR3, as DNA: TGTGCCACCATGTGGGGGCCAACTAATGAAAAACTGTTTTTT. It specifies CATMWGPTNEKLFF. The variable domain in full, completed from reference TRBV15 and TRBJ1-4, reads DAMVIQNPRYQVTQFGKPVTLSCSQTLNHNVMYWYQQKSSQAPKLLFHYYDKDFNNEADTPDNFQSRRPNTSFCFLDIRSPGLGDTAMYLCATMWGPTNEKLFFGSGTQLSVL.

The CDR3 DNA sequence: TGTGCCAGCAGTGGGCTAGCGGGAGGCAATGAGCAGTTCTTC. The encoded protein is CASSGLAGGNEQFF. V gene TRBV6-6 combines with J gene TRBJ2-1; 11 positions agree with TRBD2. CDR3 length: 14 residues. J was trimmed by 6 bases and V by 5 bases; bases with no gene match: 3. Germline V gene data show CDR1 as MNHNY and CDR2 as SVGAGI (reference sequence).

This clone came up a few times. This chain links TRBV10-1 with TRBJ2-1; the match to TRBD2 covers 10 bases. With V trimmed by 5 bases and J by 8 bases, 12 bases remained unmatched. Germline V gene sequence: CDR1 WNHNN, CDR2 SYGVQD (reference sequence). The CDR3 covers 16 residues. The CDR3 bases are TGCGCCAGCAGTTTCGGGCTAGCGGGGGATCTGGATGAGCAGTTCTTC. It yields the protein CASSFGLAGDLDEQFF.

The CDR3 region has the DNA TGCAGCGTTGAAGGGTGGGAGAATTCGGATGAGCAGTTCTTC. Residues: CSVEGWENSDEQFF. The J gene is TRBJ2-1, the V gene TRBV29-1, with a possible D match to TRBD2 (5 bases). The CDR3 spans 14 residues. Trimming took off 1 base at V and 8 bases at J, with 15 bases between the two ends. CDR1 and CDR2 (germline): SQVTM, ANQGSEA.

The chain uses TRBV28 and TRBJ2-5; 8 bases align to TRBD2. Germline CDR1 MDHEN, CDR2 SYDVKM. With V trimmed by 5 bases and J by 5 bases, 7 bases remained unmatched. CDR3 length: 14 amino acids. The CDR3 nucleotides read TGTGCCAGCAGTCAAGCGGGAGCTTCCGAGACCCAGTACTTC. This sequence encodes CASSQAGASETQYF.

The sample holds one count of this clone. The gene calls are TRBV7-9 and TRBJ2-1; the D gene is possibly TRBD2 (6 bases). The germline V and J ends were trimmed by 4 bases and 0 bases, with 22 bases remaining between them. Germline V gene sequence: CDR1 SEHNR, CDR2 FQNEAQ (reference sequence). The CDR3 runs 19 residues. CDR3: CASSSRLSPSAFSYNEQFF. In nucleotides, the CDR3 is TGTGCCAGCAGCTCCCGACTAAGTCCTAGCGCATTCTCCTACAATGAGCAGTTCTTC.

The chain is built from TRBV6-1 and TRBJ2-1; 7 bases map to TRBD2. With V trimmed by 3 bases and J by 4 bases, 6 bases remained unmatched. The CDR3 runs to 15 residues. Germline V gene data show CDR1 as MNHNS and CDR2 as SASEGT. This CDR3 is CASSESSGAYNEQFF. The DNA of the CDR3 is TGTGCCAGCAGTGAGTCTAGCGGAGCTTACAATGAGCAGTTCTTC.

The chain links TRBV28 to TRBJ1-5; D might be TRBD1 (6 bases). Between the trimmed V and J ends, which lost 5 bases and 2 bases, there was a span of 16 bases. The CDR3 covers 16 residues. CDR1 and CDR2 (germline): MDHEN, SYDVKM. In DNA, the CDR3 is TGTGCCAGCAGTCTGGTGGGGGCAGTTCGCAATCAGCCCCAGCATTTT. This sequence encodes CASSLVGAVRNQPQHF.